The 2 T cell receptor beta chains given below trace back to one sample, sequenced in a study of shared T cell receptors in the human thymus. TCRdb keeps only in-frame clones here, not all; method: immunoSEQ multiplex PCR. Of approximately 760,000 clones detected, roughly 88% appear once; the ten largest clones hold roughly 0.01%. The same sample was also used in a study of human thymus T cells.

Material for sequencing was thymocytes. These receptors were taken from a girl under two years old with a congenital heart defect.

This chain uses TRBV13 with TRBJ2-1; 13 bases align to TRBD2. CDR1 is PRHDT, CDR2 FYEKMQ, per germline (reference sequence). The CDR3 covers 20 residues. The junction had 10 bases not matched to a gene; V was cut back by 1 base and J by 1 base. The CDR3 region is CASSLEVTSGGAGSYNEQFF. CDR3 nucleotides: TGTGCCAGCAGCTTAGAAGTCACTAGCGGGGGGGCAGGTTCCTACAATGAGCAGTTCTTC.

V is TRBV25-1 and J is TRBJ2-3, with 15 bases identical to TRBD2. The CDR3 contains 16 residues. Trimming took 4 bases from V and 6 from J; bases not matched to a gene: 5. Per germline, CDR1 MGHDK and CDR2 SYGVNS. In DNA form, the CDR3 reads TGTGCCAGCAGTGTAGGACTAGCGGGGGGGCAGGATACGCAGTATTTT. As protein: CASSVGLAGGQDTQYF.